The present T cell receptor (beta chain) was sequenced within a study of cytomegalovirus exposure and HLA in healthy donors. Regarding the study as a whole: In an earlier analysis, most TCR beta V segments were productive about 87% or about 30% of the time.

CDR3 length equals 13 residues. V was pared by 4 bases and J by 9 bases, with 14 bases between. The V gene's germline CDR1 is SGHDT and CDR2 YYEEEE. This PCR relied on a set of 60 Vbeta primers and 13 Jbeta primers. In the authors' methods: As a later analysis found, there were 82 million or so unique TCR beta chains, of which roughly 11 million were shared. Measured with immunoSEQ multiplex PCR; TCRdb has only the in-frame clones, and not every one. The D gene and trimming were derived from the DNA, and the V and J assignments and clone size from that table. The sample includes 150,000 to 170,000 clones, roughly 80% of them seen just once. Turning to this clone: Its antigen is still unknown.

The sample taken for sequencing was PBMCs. The clonotype was recovered from a woman between 35 and 50 years old in good health and CMV-seronegative. This sequence joins TRBV5-6 and TRBJ1-5, with unresolved D. DNA for the CDR3: TGTGCCAGCAGCCAGCTCTCCGAGGGGCCCCAGCATTTT. It is translated as CASSQLSEGPQHF.